This entry features one T cell receptor beta chain sequence. Its specificity is not known. The sample originates from a study of shared clonotypes between healthy human individuals. The donors, all of them Caucasian adults, lived in Nashville, Tennessee. CDR3 length equals 16 residues. Germline-derived CDR1 and CDR2 are SGHDN and FVKESK. V dropped 2 bases and J dropped 0 bases, with 11 bases sitting between them. On ten immunoSEQ deep assay plates, unsorted PBMC DNA was sequenced. Source study methods: ImmunoSEQ output lacked quality scores and full-length reads, limiting matched filtering. The method was immunoSEQ multiplex PCR; TCRdb's version includes in-frame clones alone and lacks a portion of them. The V and J calls and the clone size are those of that table, but D and trimming were determined from the DNA. The sample shows fewer than 700,000 clones, roughly 79% of them seen only once. Whole-study findings and limits: How much donors shared clonotypes was expected to be affected by sequencing depth.

The sequence derives from a woman in her forties in good health. Some clones in this sample may be carry-over from other donors' samples. The sample comprised PBMCs. The chain employs TRBV14 and TRBJ2-1; D remains ambiguous. The CDR3 region is CASSQSRLSSYNEQFF. In DNA form, the CDR3 reads TGTGCCAGCAGCCAATCCCGATTAAGCTCCTACAATGAGCAGTTCTTC.